This paragraph covers one TCR beta chain sequence. Sequencing was performed with immunoSEQ multiplex PCR; in TCRdb, only in-frame clones are kept and a portion is missing. The sample has about 190,000 clones. Trimming took off 4 bases at V and 10 bases at J, with 11 bases between the two ends. The CDR3 extends over 11 amino acids. Per the germline V gene, CDR1 is SGHRS and CDR2 is YFSETQ. These data originate in a study of control samples from healthy donors and cancer patients. V usage is TRBV5-1 and J usage is TRBJ1-2, with D possibly being TRBD1 (5 bases). The source material was blood. This TCR came from a woman aged 25 to 39 in good health. The CDR3 DNA reads TGCGCCAGCAGCCAGGGTATGGTCTACACCTTC. Residues: CASSQGMVYTF.